These 18 T cell receptor beta chains were sequenced from one sample in a study of shared clonotypes between healthy human individuals. Produced via immunoSEQ multiplex PCR; TCRdb's table is partial and in-frame only. The data show about 650,000 clones, just under 97% seen once. Naive CD8 cells were CD45RO-negative, positively selected for CCR7, excluding terminally differentiated effector memory CD45RA+ cells. The sequencing sample was made of naive CD8+ T cells sorted from blood. These receptors came from a young woman in good health.

As to this clone: Other DNA sequences in the sample encode the same CDR3. V gene TRBV27 combines with J gene TRBJ2-7, with D perhaps TRBD2 (6 bases). Germline-derived CDR1 and CDR2 are MNHEY and SMNVEV (reference sequence). V lost 5 bases to trimming and J lost 1 base, with 9 bases between them. This CDR3 contains 13 residues. CDR3 in amino acids: CASSKGLSYEQYF. In DNA, the CDR3 is TGTGCCAGCAGTAAGGGACTTTCCTACGAGCAGTACTTC.

This clone has only one observation. The gene calls are TRBV2 and TRBJ2-1, with D possibly being TRBD1 or TRBD2 (5 bases each). V lost 4 bases to trimming and J lost 4 bases, with 20 bases between them. The CDR3 runs to 17 residues. The germline V gene has CDR1 SNHLY and CDR2 FYNNEI. The CDR3 protein is CASSGRAPEGPYNEQFF. CDR3 nucleotides: TGTGCCAGCAGTGGACGGGCCCCTGAGGGACCTTACAATGAGCAGTTCTTC.

The chain recombines TRBV28 with TRBJ2-7; 9 nucleotides align to TRBD2. This CDR3 has 14 residues. The V gene's germline CDR1 is MDHEN and CDR2 SYDVKM. J lost 2 bases, V lost 7 bases, and 6 bases had no gene match. The CDR3 bases are TGTGCCAGCACCTTAGCGGGAGATACCTACGAGCAGTACTTC. It translates to CASTLAGDTYEQYF.

The rearrangement links TRBV28 to TRBJ2-3; D may be TRBD2 (6 bases). Per germline, CDR1 MDHEN and CDR2 SYDVKM. Trimming left V 5 bases short and J 4 bases short, with 10 bases between. The CDR3 has 13 residues. CDR3: CASSPGGADTQYF. The DNA of the CDR3 is TGTGCCAGCAGTCCCGGGGGTGCAGATACGCAGTATTTT.

The rearrangement uses TRBV4-1 and TRBJ2-7; D is perhaps TRBD2 (7 bases). Germline-derived CDR1 and CDR2 are MGHRA and YSYEKL. V was shortened by 4 bases and J by 3 bases, with 13 bases between the two germline ends. The CDR3 is 14 residues long. CDR3 sequence: CASSLTGRVYEQYF. The CDR3 bases are TGCGCCAGCAGCCTTACAGGGAGGGTCTACGAGCAGTACTTC.

The chain employs TRBV10-3 and TRBJ2-1; tentative D call: TRBD2 (6 bases). Trimming left V 4 bases short and J 0 bases short, with 25 bases between. The V gene's germline CDR1 is ENHRY and CDR2 SYGVKD. The CDR3 loop spans 20 amino acids. The CDR3 coding sequence is TGTGCCATCAGTGCTCCGGGACCCTCCGACGGCGGGACCTCCTACAATGAGCAGTTCTTC. It specifies CAISAPGPSDGGTSYNEQFF.

The J gene is TRBJ2-7, the V gene TRBV4-1; 11 bases are shared with TRBD2. The trim removed 4 bases at V and 3 bases at J, leaving 17 bases unmatched. The V gene's germline CDR1 is MGHRA and CDR2 YSYEKL. CDR3 length: 19 residues. CDR3 sequence: CASSPGGTSGPYRHYEQYF. The CDR3 nucleotides are TGCGCCAGCAGCCCCGGGGGGACTAGCGGACCTTACAGACACTACGAGCAGTACTTC.

The V and J genes are TRBV7-9 and TRBJ1-1, with D maybe TRBD1 (5 bases). Trimming removed 6 bases from V and 5 bases from J, with 13 bases in between. Looked up from germline, CDR1 is SEHNR and CDR2 is FQNEAQ (reference sequence). The length of the CDR3 is 13 residues. The CDR3 region has the DNA TGTGCCAGCAGTAGAATCGGGGGTACTGAAGCTTTCTTT. This encodes CASSRIGGTEAFF.

Of note for this clone: Other nucleotide sequences in the sample specify the same CDR3. This chain connects TRBV19 to TRBJ1-3, with a tentative D call TRBD1 (5 bases). The CDR3 totals 15 residues. Between the trimmed V and J ends, which lost 1 base and 0 bases, there was a span of 7 bases. The germline gives CDR1 LNHDA, CDR2 SQIVND (reference sequence). In DNA form, the CDR3 reads TGTGCCAGTAGTATAGGAACAGGCTCTGGAAACACCATATATTTT. Encoded protein: CASSIGTGSGNTIYF.

The chain joins TRBV6-5 to TRBJ1-1, with D unresolved. The CDR3 is 13 residues long. The V gene's germline CDR1 is MNHEY and CDR2 SVGAGI. V was shortened by 0 bases and J by 11 bases, with 13 bases between the two germline ends. The CDR3 DNA sequence: TGTGCCAGCAGTTACTCCGTGCAGCTCCCGGCTTTCTTT. It specifies CASSYSVQLPAFF.

This clone was recorded once. V is TRBV5-6 and J is TRBJ2-1, with 8 bases lining up with TRBD2. Germline V CDR1 and CDR2: SGHDT, YYEEEE. CDR3 length: 14 residues. The V and J ends lost 0 bases and 9 bases, in that order; junction bases with no gene match: 5. CDR3 sequence: CASSLGTSSREQFF. The DNA of the CDR3 is TGTGCCAGCAGCTTGGGGACTAGCTCACGTGAGCAGTTCTTC.

The gene calls are TRBV11-2 and TRBJ2-1, with unresolved D. The CDR3 covers 14 residues. Trimming shortened V by 1 base and J by 5 bases, and 9 bases separated the two germline ends. Germline assignment: CDR1 SGHAT and CDR2 FQNNGV. The CDR3 sequence: CASSLVYVDNEQFF. In DNA form, the CDR3 reads TGTGCCAGCAGCTTAGTCTACGTAGACAATGAGCAGTTCTTC.

This clone appeared once. This chain uses TRBV28 with TRBJ2-7, with 10 positions matching TRBD1. This CDR3 is built from 13 residues. Trimming took 8 bases from V and 4 from J; bases not matched to a gene: 5. CDR1 and CDR2 from the germline V gene are MDHEN and SYDVKM. The chain's CDR3 is CASRGTGDYEQYF. The CDR3 DNA is TGTGCCAGCCGTGGGACAGGGGATTACGAGCAGTACTTC.

This sequence joins TRBV7-9 and TRBJ1-1; D possibly corresponds to TRBD1 (5 bases). V lost 5 bases and J 6 bases, leaving 19 bases between the germline ends. Germline V gene data show CDR1 as SEHNR and CDR2 as FQNEAQ (reference sequence). The length of the CDR3 is 15 residues. Here the CDR3 DNA reads TGTGCCAGCAGCCCCATTGGGGCAGGGCGGCCTGAAGCTTTCTTT. Translated, it gives CASSPIGAGRPEAFF.

V usage is TRBV13 and J usage is TRBJ2-7, with D possibly called TRBD1 or TRBD2 (5 bases each). The CDR3 has 16 residues. The ends were cut back, 5 bases at V and 6 bases at J, with 23 bases in the middle. The germline gives CDR1 PRHDT, CDR2 FYEKMQ (reference sequence). The CDR3: CASSQSGVGGRVEQYF. As DNA, the CDR3 is TGTGCCAGCAGCCAAAGCGGCGTTGGGGGACGGGTCGAGCAGTACTTC.

This sequence joins TRBV27 and TRBJ2-1; no clear D gene. Germline V CDR1 and CDR2: MNHEY, SMNVEV (reference sequence). V was pared by 2 bases and J by 6 bases, with 8 bases between. The CDR3 is 13 residues long. The CDR3 DNA is TGTGCCAGCAGTTTAGGGGTCGGCAATGAGCAGTTCTTC. It encodes CASSLGVGNEQFF.

V and J are TRBV5-1 and TRBJ2-1; 8 bases match TRBD1. Germline-derived CDR1 and CDR2 are SGHRS and YFSETQ. J lost 8 bases, V lost 8 bases, and 12 bases had no gene match. The CDR3 runs 14 residues. DNA of the CDR3: TGCGCCAGGTGGGGACAGGACGATTGCCATGAGCAGTTCTTC. It yields the protein CARWGQDDCHEQFF.

The chain uses TRBV19 and TRBJ2-7; TRBD1 is a possible D gene (6 bases). V lost 3 bases, J lost 4 bases, and 13 bases lay in between. This CDR3 comprises 14 residues. Per the germline V gene, CDR1 is LNHDA and CDR2 is SQIVND (reference sequence). The CDR3 protein is CASSMAGALYEQYF. CDR3 DNA: TGTGCCAGTAGTATGGCAGGGGCCCTTTACGAGCAGTACTTC.